This T cell receptor beta chain was profiled in a study of CD8+CD57+ T cells in acquired aplastic anemia. Study details: Each DNA sample taken from sorted CD4+ and CD8+ cells came to about 3.2 ug on average. For CD4+ cells, healthy donors had an average of approximately 9.8 million reads.

CDR3 length: 13 amino acids. CDR1 and CDR2 (germline): KGHSH, LQKENI. Trimming cost V 3 bases and J 5 bases; bases outside gene matches: 3. This clonotype was seen at least ten times. Genomic DNA provided the template from which TCR beta VDJ and CDR3 profiles were obtained. TCRdb processed the reads anew with MiXCR; each CDR3 protein has one entry. The repertoire holds 120,000 or so distinct CDR3 sequences, around 50% seen once, with 2.5% in the top ten. The clonotype comes from a human donor in good health, serving as a control. The chain carries TRBV18 and TRBJ1-2; 7 nucleotides line up with TRBD1. The sample was sorted CD4+, CD8+, or CD8+CD57+ T cells (not recorded which) from PBMCs. The CDR3 protein is CASSPGTDYGYTF. CDR3 DNA sequence: TGTGCCAGCTCACCCGGGACAGATTATGGCTACACCTTC. The whole variable domain, filled in from reference TRBV18 and TRBJ1-2, reads NAGVMQNPRHLVRRRGQEARLRCSPMKGHSHVYWYRQLPEEGLKFMVYLQKENIIDESGMPKERFSAEFPKEGPSILRIQQVVRGDSAAYFCASSPGTDYGYTFGSGTRLTVV.